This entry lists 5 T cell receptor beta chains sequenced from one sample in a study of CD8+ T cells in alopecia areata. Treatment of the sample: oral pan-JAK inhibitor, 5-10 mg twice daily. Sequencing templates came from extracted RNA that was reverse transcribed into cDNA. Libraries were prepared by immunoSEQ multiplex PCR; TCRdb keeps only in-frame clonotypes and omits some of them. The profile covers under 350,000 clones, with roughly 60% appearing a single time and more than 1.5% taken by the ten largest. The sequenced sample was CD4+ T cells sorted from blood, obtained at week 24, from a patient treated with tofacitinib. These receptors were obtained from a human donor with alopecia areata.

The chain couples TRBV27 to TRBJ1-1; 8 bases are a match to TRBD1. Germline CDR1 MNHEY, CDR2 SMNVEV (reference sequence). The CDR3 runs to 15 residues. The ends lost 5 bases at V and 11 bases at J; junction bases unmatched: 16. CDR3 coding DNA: TGTGCCAGCAGTCGTAGACAAGTGACAGGGGAGACGGCTTTCTTT. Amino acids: CASSRRQVTGETAFF.

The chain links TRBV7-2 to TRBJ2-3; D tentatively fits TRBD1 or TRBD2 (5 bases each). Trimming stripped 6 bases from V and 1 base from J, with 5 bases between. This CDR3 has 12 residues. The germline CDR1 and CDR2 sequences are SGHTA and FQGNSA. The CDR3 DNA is TGTGCCAGCAGGGGGGGCACAGATACGCAGTATTTT. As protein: CASRGGTDTQYF.

DNA of the CDR3: TGCGCCAGCAGCCAAGAAACGCAGAAAACCTACGAGCAGTACTTC. This translates into CASSQETQKTYEQYF. This chain uses TRBV4-1 with TRBJ2-7, with D unclear. The CDR3 totals 15 residues. Per germline, CDR1 MGHRA and CDR2 YSYEKL. V was clipped by 0 bases and J by 2 bases, with 11 bases between them.

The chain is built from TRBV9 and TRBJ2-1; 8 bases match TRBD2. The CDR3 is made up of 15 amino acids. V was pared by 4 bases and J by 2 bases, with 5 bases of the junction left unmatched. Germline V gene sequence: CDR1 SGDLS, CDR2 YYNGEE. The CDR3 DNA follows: TGTGCCAGCAGCCCCCCCGGGGGGGCCTACAATGAGCAGTTCTTC. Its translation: CASSPPGGAYNEQFF.

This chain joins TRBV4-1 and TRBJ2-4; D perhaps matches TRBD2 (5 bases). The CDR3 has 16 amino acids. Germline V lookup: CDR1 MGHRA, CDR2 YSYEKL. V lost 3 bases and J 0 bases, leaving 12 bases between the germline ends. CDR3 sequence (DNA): TGCGCCAGCAGCCACATAGCGAGAGAAGCCAAAAACATTCAGTACTTC. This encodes CASSHIAREAKNIQYF.